Below are 31 T cell receptor beta chains sequenced from a single sample in a study of response to subunit inactivated influenza vaccine (dated by TCRdb to 2016 to 2019). The sample's time point, from its label and the paper: approximately 45 days after influenza vaccine administration. The library was obtained by RT-PCR. The sample was run on an Illumina HiSeq 2500. TCRdb reanalyzed the raw reads on its own, using fastp at Q25 for trimming and MiXCR for clone calling, and kept in-frame beta chains. One record per CDR3 amino acid sequence lists the most common genes and DNA. The sample has a few hundred thousand distinct CDR3 sequences on record, approximately 11% of them singletons. The leading ten clones occupy over 9.5% of the sample. This material consisted of PBMCs from blood, taken 40 to 50 days after vaccination. The receptors stem from a man between 50 and 59 years old who received an inactivated influenza vaccine. Donor details come from another sample of the same person, matched by shared clones.

J is TRBJ1-2 and V is TRBV7-9; no definite D call. Germline loops: CDR1 SEHNR, CDR2 FQNEAQ (reference sequence). V dropped 0 bases and J dropped 4 bases, with 12 bases sitting between them. The CDR3 contains 15 residues. The CDR3: CASSLAGRNIYGYTF. DNA for the CDR3: TGTGCCAGCAGCTTAGCAGGCAGGAACATCTATGGCTACACCTTC.

This sequence joins TRBV18 and TRBJ1-4, with 9 nucleotides matching TRBD1. The CDR3 runs 16 residues. The V and J ends lost 4 bases and 8 bases, in that order; junction bases with no gene match: 11. CDR1 and CDR2 from the germline V gene are KGHSH and LQKENI. DNA for the CDR3: TGTGCCAGCTCACTTAATTCCGGGACAGGGCAAGAAAAACTGTTTTTT. It yields the protein CASSLNSGTGQEKLFF.

At least ten counts were recorded for this clonotype. The CDR3 is CSILAGGRNEQFF. The CDR3 DNA is TGCAGTATTCTAGCGGGAGGGCGTAATGAGCAGTTCTTC. This chain joins TRBV20-1 and TRBJ2-1, with 12 bases that match TRBD2. Germline V gene sequence: CDR1 DFQATT, CDR2 SNEGSKA (reference sequence). CDR3 length: 13 residues. The V gene end was trimmed by 8 bases and the J gene end by 7 bases; junction bases not matched to a gene: 6.

The chain couples TRBV28 to TRBJ2-1, with TRBD2 matching over 9 bases. The CDR3 is 18 amino acids. The V gene end was trimmed by 6 bases and the J gene end by 9 bases; junction bases not matched to a gene: 21. Germline V gives CDR1 MDHEN, CDR2 SYDVKM. The CDR3, as DNA: TGTGCCAGCAGGTCTCTACTTAGGGCTAGCGGGACTAATAGTGAGCAGTTCTTC. This encodes CASRSLLRASGTNSEQFF.

This chain joins TRBV5-5 and TRBJ1-1; TRBD1 aligns across 7 bases. Germline V CDR1 and CDR2: SGHKS, YYEKEE (reference sequence). V lost 0 bases to trimming and J lost 5 bases; unmatched junction nucleotides: 7. The CDR3 extends over 15 amino acids. The CDR3 here is CASSLEGQGETEAFF. The CDR3 DNA reads as TGTGCCAGCAGCTTGGAGGGGCAGGGGGAGACTGAAGCTTTCTTT. Complete variable domain (other parts from reference TRBV5-5 and TRBJ1-1): DAGVTQSPTHLIKTRGQQVTLRCSPISGHKSVSWYQQVLGQGPQFIFQYYEKEERGRGNFPDRFSARQFPNYSSELNVNALLLGDSALYLCASSLEGQGETEAFFGQGTRLTVV.

The chain recombines TRBV4-2 with TRBJ2-7; D perhaps matches TRBD1 (5 bases). The CDR3 is 12 residues long. The germline gives CDR1 LGHNA, CDR2 YNFKEQ. Trimming stripped 1 base from V and 6 bases from J, with 7 bases between. The CDR3 protein is CASSQVGAEQYF. The CDR3 nucleotides are TGTGCCAGCAGCCAAGTAGGGGCCGAGCAGTACTTC.

This clonotype was counted between two and nine times. This chain's CDR3 is CASAGLAAHGEQFF. The CDR3 bases are TGTGCCAGCGCAGGACTAGCGGCCCATGGGGAGCAGTTCTTC. The genes are TRBV12-3 or TRBV12-4 and TRBJ2-1; 10 bases are a match to TRBD2. Trimming took 8 bases from V and 10 from J; bases not matched to a gene: 11. This CDR3 region has 14 residues.

The CDR3 here is CASSLETGTGVGYTF. As DNA, the CDR3 is TGTGCCAGCAGTTTAGAAACCGGGACAGGGGTTGGCTACACCTTC. V is TRBV12-3 or TRBV12-4 and J is TRBJ1-2; 10 bases are a match to TRBD1. The CDR3 is 15 residues long. Trimming cost V 1 base and J 7 bases; bases outside gene matches: 6.

For this clonotype: This could be a read error, since a much larger clone is one nucleotide away. This chain uses TRBV5-1 with TRBJ2-7; TRBD2 might be the D (5 bases). Germline V gene sequence: CDR1 SGHRS, CDR2 YFSETQ. The CDR3 consists of 15 residues. CDR3 residues: CASSLAFGGIYEQHF. The CDR3 nucleotides read TGCGCCAGCAGCTTGGCCTTTGGAGGAATCTACGAGCAGCACTTC. The full variable domain, with the rest looked up from reference TRBV5-1 and TRBJ2-7, is KAGVTQTPRYLIKTRGQQVTLSCSPISGHRSVSWYQQTPGQGLQFLFEYFSETQRNKGNFPGRFSGRQFSNSRSEMNVSTLELGDSALYLCASSLAFGGIYEQHFGPGTRLTVT.

A few counts support this clonotype. This sequence joins TRBV5-6 and TRBJ1-5; no definite D call. V shed 2 bases and J shed 0 bases, with 12 bases lying between them. Germline lookup yields CDR1 SGHDT and CDR2 YYEEEE. CDR3 length: 16 residues. CDR3 DNA sequence: TGTGCCAGCAGCTTATACCCCGGACTTAGCAATCAGCCCCAGCATTTT. Translated, it gives CASSLYPGLSNQPQHF.

This clonotype was seen only a few times. The V and J genes are TRBV7-2 and TRBJ2-2, with 8 bases lining up with TRBD1. CDR3 length: 15 amino acids. Trimming removed 2 bases from V and 5 bases from J; junction bases left unmatched: 4. Germline V CDR1 and CDR2: SGHTA, FQGNSA. The CDR3 region is CASSLQGAMTGELFF. For the CDR3, the DNA is TGTGCCAGCAGCTTACAGGGGGCGATGACCGGGGAGCTGTTTTTT.

The J gene is TRBJ2-4, the V gene TRBV20-1, with TRBD2 identical over 10 bases. This CDR3 region has 15 residues. The V and J ends lost 5 bases and 6 bases, in that order; junction bases with no gene match: 10. Germline V gives CDR1 DFQATT, CDR2 SNEGSKA (reference sequence). The CDR3 DNA sequence: TGCAGTGCTGTTAGCGGGAGGCCTGACCCAAACATTCAGTACTTC. Translating gives CSAVSGRPDPNIQYF.

This clonotype was seen at least ten times. This sequence joins TRBV7-9 and TRBJ1-1, with TRBD1 matching over 8 bases. CDR3 length equals 14 residues. Germline CDR1 is SEHNR and CDR2 is FQNEAQ (reference sequence). Trimming at V came to 3 bases and at J to 3 bases, leaving 3 bases not matched to a gene. The CDR3 coding sequence is TGTGCCAGCAGCTTGCAGGGGGCCGACACTGAAGCTTTCTTT. Its translation is CASSLQGADTEAFF.

The chain links TRBV4-3 to TRBJ2-1; perhaps D is TRBD1 or TRBD2 (5 bases each). Germline-derived CDR1 and CDR2 are LGHNA and YSLEER. The germline V and J ends were trimmed by 0 bases and 10 bases, with 13 bases remaining between them. This CDR3 contains 14 residues. The chain's CDR3 is CASSQDLGVVEQFF. CDR3 DNA sequence: TGCGCCAGCAGCCAAGATTTGGGGGTCGTGGAGCAGTTCTTC.

V is TRBV7-9 and J is TRBJ2-7; D uncertain. The V and J ends lost 8 bases and 0 bases respectively, with 14 bases between them. This CDR3 has 14 residues. Germline values: CDR1 SEHNR, CDR2 FQNEAQ (reference sequence). This CDR3 reads CASSKATNSYEQYF. The DNA for the CDR3 is TGTGCCAGCTCTAAGGCCACGAACTCCTACGAGCAGTACTTC.

The chain combines TRBV10-3 with TRBJ2-1, with TRBD1 identical over 11 bases. The germline CDR1 and CDR2 sequences are ENHRY and SYGVKD. J was trimmed by 7 bases and V by 2 bases; bases with no gene match: 7. The CDR3 contains 16 residues. The CDR3 nucleotides are TGTGCCATCAGTGAGCGGGACAGGGGGTCTGTGAATGAGCAGTTCTTC. The encoded protein is CAISERDRGSVNEQFF.

The rearrangement links TRBV12-3 or TRBV12-4 to TRBJ2-3; D possibly corresponds to TRBD2 (5 bases). V was trimmed by 7 bases and J by 6 bases, leaving 20 bases between them. This CDR3 has 15 residues. The CDR3 bases are TGTGCCAGCAACGCCCGATCAACCGGGGTGGATACGCAGTATTTT. Its translation: CASNARSTGVDTQYF.

This clonotype has a count of ten or more. V usage is TRBV20-1 and J usage is TRBJ2-5; D tentatively reads TRBD1 or TRBD2 (6 bases each). The length of the CDR3 is 14 residues. CDR1 is DFQATT and CDR2 is SNEGSKA in the germline V gene (reference sequence). Trimming cost V 4 bases and J 3 bases, with 15 bases left between them. The CDR3 sequence is CSAIRGPNEETQYF. For the CDR3, the DNA is TGCAGTGCTATACGGGGGCCGAATGAAGAGACCCAGTACTTC.

Only a few counts were recorded for this clonotype. The chain links TRBV10-3 to TRBJ2-3; TRBD2 aligns across 7 bases. V dropped 5 bases and J dropped 0; count of bases not matched to a gene: 2. Germline CDR1 is ENHRY and CDR2 is SYGVKD. CDR3 size: 14 residues. The CDR3 reads CAISSGASTDTQYF. In DNA form, the CDR3 reads TGTGCCATCAGTAGCGGGGCTAGCACAGATACGCAGTATTTT.

The chain recombines TRBV2 with TRBJ2-4; 8 positions agree with TRBD1. Germline V gene sequence: CDR1 SNHLY, CDR2 FYNNEI. Trimming cost V 7 bases and J 9 bases; bases outside gene matches: 8. The CDR3 consists of 13 residues. The CDR3: CASKVGQGGIQYF. CDR3 bases: TGTGCCAGCAAGGTTGGACAGGGCGGCATTCAGTACTTC.

The rearrangement uses TRBV24-1 and TRBJ2-1; 8 bases match TRBD1. The length of the CDR3 is 18 residues. V dropped 4 bases and J dropped 5; count of bases not matched to a gene: 15. The germline gives CDR1 KGHDR, CDR2 SFDVKD. As DNA, the CDR3 is TGTGCCACCAGTGACGCCGCAGGGACAGGAAAAACCCACAATGAGCAGTTCTTC. Translation gives CATSDAAGTGKTHNEQFF.

This clonotype was observed a few times. The genes are TRBV12-3 or TRBV12-4 and TRBJ2-1; TRBD1 matches at 7 bases. The V gene end was trimmed by 8 bases and the J gene end by 8 bases; junction bases not matched to a gene: 6. The CDR3 is 12 amino acids. The CDR3 DNA follows: TGTGCCAGCGGACAGGTCCAGTATGAGCAGTTCTTC. It encodes CASGQVQYEQFF.

The sample holds a few counts of this clonotype. The V and J genes are TRBV20-1 and TRBJ2-6, with D unclear. The CDR3 runs 14 residues. Trimming left V 2 bases short and J 1 base short, with 6 bases between. Germline V gene sequence: CDR1 DFQATT, CDR2 SNEGSKA (reference sequence). CDR3 protein: CSARPRSGANVLTF. The DNA for the CDR3 is TGCAGTGCTAGACCCCGTTCTGGGGCCAACGTCCTGACTTTC.

The table lists this clonotype with a few counts. The gene calls are TRBV20-1 and TRBJ2-7; tentative D call: TRBD2 (6 bases). Germline values: CDR1 DFQATT, CDR2 SNEGSKA (reference sequence). The V gene lost 0 bases and the J gene lost 4 bases, with 13 bases spanning the gap. The CDR3 spans 14 residues. CDR3 sequence: CSARDRERVYEQYF. The CDR3 region has the DNA TGCAGTGCTAGAGACAGAGAGCGGGTTTACGAGCAGTACTTC.

This clonotype was observed a handful of times. J is TRBJ1-5 and V is TRBV10-3; 9 positions agree with TRBD1. This CDR3 has 15 amino acids. The germline CDR1 and CDR2 sequences are ENHRY and SYGVKD. With V trimmed by 5 bases and J by 2 bases, 4 bases remained unmatched. CDR3: CAISSQGAGNQPQHF. CDR3 nucleotide sequence: TGTGCCATCAGTTCACAGGGGGCTGGCAATCAGCCCCAGCATTTT.

This clonotype was observed a few times. The chain uses TRBV24-1 and TRBJ2-1, with D unresolved. V was clipped by 3 bases and J by 10 bases, with 12 bases between them. The CDR3 runs 13 residues. Per germline, CDR1 KGHDR and CDR2 SFDVKD. The CDR3 DNA follows: TGTGCCACCAGTGATCCGCTTGCAGTCGAGCAGTTCTTC. This codes for CATSDPLAVEQFF.

The J gene is TRBJ2-1, the V gene TRBV29-1; 9 bases align to TRBD2. J lost 4 bases, V lost 4 bases, and 5 bases had no gene match. This CDR3 contains 14 residues. In germline, CDR1 is SQVTM, CDR2 ANQGSEA. CDR3 sequence (DNA): TGCAGCGTTGGTACTAGCGGGCCATACAATGAGCAGTTCTTC. It yields the protein CSVGTSGPYNEQFF.

The chain couples TRBV5-1 to TRBJ2-5; D may match TRBD1 or TRBD2 (5 bases each). CDR3 length: 15 amino acids. Trimming cost V 1 base and J 2 bases, with 12 bases left between them. Germline CDR1 and CDR2: SGHRS and YFSETQ. The CDR3 spells CASSLRGRQQETQYF. DNA of the CDR3: TGCGCCAGCAGCTTGCGGGGACGCCAGCAAGAGACCCAGTACTTC.

This clonotype showed up just a few times. The chain joins TRBV5-1 to TRBJ2-1; D perhaps matches TRBD2 (5 bases). This CDR3 has 15 amino acids. Per the germline V gene, CDR1 is SGHRS and CDR2 is YFSETQ. Trimming stripped 4 bases from V and 0 bases from J, with 11 bases between. The CDR3 sequence is CASSAEVSSYNEQFF. In DNA, the CDR3 is TGCGCCAGCAGCGCGGAGGTCAGCTCCTACAATGAGCAGTTCTTC.

The V call is TRBV7-3, the J call TRBJ1-6, with a weak D call TRBD1 (5 bases). V gave up 5 bases and J gave up 6 bases, with 14 bases separating them. The CDR3 contains 15 residues. Germline V lookup: CDR1 SGHTA, CDR2 FQGTGA. CDR3 residues: CASSPRGGSNSPLHF. CDR3 DNA: TGTGCCAGCAGCCCAAGGGGAGGGTCTAATTCACCCCTCCACTTT.

The chain uses TRBV3-1 and TRBJ2-1; tentative D call: TRBD2 (6 bases). V lost 3 bases and J 9 bases, leaving 18 bases between the germline ends. The germline V gene encodes CDR1 LGHDT and CDR2 YNNKEL (reference sequence). CDR3 length: 15 residues. The CDR3 sequence is CASSQSAGPGSEQFF. CDR3 sequence (DNA): TGTGCCAGCAGCCAGTCAGCGGGCCCGGGGAGTGAGCAGTTCTTC.